This T cell receptor (beta chain) was found in a study of blood T cell repertoires in COVID-19. Trimming removed 5 bases from V and 4 bases from J; junction bases left unmatched: 6. Looked up from germline, CDR1 is SGHTA and CDR2 is FQGNSA. This CDR3 comprises 15 residues. This clone showed up just once. TCRdb keeps only in-frame clones here, not all; method: immunoSEQ multiplex PCR. In the table there are 140,000 or so clones, more than 65% of which are singletons. The chain has TRBV7-2 and TRBJ2-3; 10 bases are shared with TRBD2. The source is a human donor in a cohort sampled during active COVID-19. Source material: peripheral blood. CDR3 nucleotide sequence: TGTGCCAGCAGCGAACTAGCGGGGACTTCAGATACGCAGTATTTT. Protein sequence: CASSELAGTSDTQYF.